The 27 T cell receptor beta chains below all came from one sample that was sequenced in a study of shared clonotypes between healthy human individuals. Positive CCR7 selection of CD45RO-negative cells yielded the naive CD8 cells, and terminally differentiated effector memory CD45RA+ cells were excluded. Here immunoSEQ multiplex PCR was the method, and the copy in TCRdb shows in-frame clones only, minus some. There are under 2,000,000 clones in the sample; 85% to 95% occur only once, and 1.2% lies in the top ten. The sample comprised naive CD8+ T cells sorted from blood. The receptors here all came from a man aged 18-30 years in good health.

The chain employs TRBV7-9 and TRBJ1-2; maybe TRBD1 (5 bases). Trimming removed 4 bases at V and 3 bases at J, with 15 bases between. The CDR3 is made up of 15 amino acids. Germline-derived CDR1 and CDR2 are SEHNR and FQNEAQ (reference sequence). The CDR3 loop reads CASSSTGTSDYGYTF. DNA for the CDR3: TGTGCCAGCAGCTCCACCGGGACCTCGGACTATGGCTACACCTTC. Full variable domain (missing parts from reference TRBV7-9 and TRBJ1-2): DTGVSQNPRHKITKRGQNVTFRCDPISEHNRLYWYRQTLGQGPEFLTYFQNEAQLEKSRLLSDRFSAERPKGSFSTLEIQRTEQGDSAMYLCASSSTGTSDYGYTFGSGTRLTVV.

The genes are TRBV28 and TRBJ2-7; 7 nucleotides align to TRBD2. CDR1 is MDHEN and CDR2 is SYDVKM in the germline V gene. V shed 4 bases and J 2 bases; nucleotides not matched to a gene: 11. The CDR3 extends over 16 amino acids. CDR3 nucleotide sequence: TGTGCCAGCAGTTCCCCCCGGGAGGCCAGTCCCTACGAGCAGTACTTC. Translation gives CASSSPREASPYEQYF.

The chain carries TRBV28 and TRBJ1-2; the D is unclear. Trimming left V 2 bases short and J 8 bases short, with 15 bases between. CDR1 is MDHEN, CDR2 SYDVKM, per germline. The CDR3 length is 14 residues. The CDR3 region is CASSLSGQTGGYTF. The CDR3 DNA sequence: TGTGCCAGCAGTTTAAGTGGGCAAACCGGCGGCTACACCTTC.

The chain joins TRBV11-2 to TRBJ2-5; D unclear. Germline assignment: CDR1 SGHAT and CDR2 FQNNGV. Between the trimmed V and J ends, which lost 4 bases and 5 bases, there was a span of 11 bases. CDR3 size: 13 residues. DNA of the CDR3: TGTGCCAGCAGCTCATACTATGCGGAGACCCAGTACTTC. It yields the protein CASSSYYAETQYF.

The J gene is TRBJ2-5, the V gene TRBV11-2; 8 nucleotides align to TRBD1. The CDR3 extends over 15 amino acids. In germline, CDR1 is SGHAT, CDR2 FQNNGV. Germline trimming cut 1 base from V and 3 bases from J; bases unmatched to any gene: 4. The CDR3: CASSLVRGHEETQYF. CDR3 in DNA: TGTGCCAGCAGCTTAGTCAGGGGGCATGAAGAGACCCAGTACTTC.

This chain links TRBV7-6 with TRBJ2-3, with 16 bases aligning to TRBD2. V shed 6 bases, J shed 5 bases, and the junction held 8 bases outside the gene matches. This CDR3 is 17 amino acids long. The germline CDR1 and CDR2 sequences are SGHVS and FNYEAQ. The CDR3 nucleotides read TGTGCCAGCAGACCGGGACTAGCGGGGGGGCCGATAGATACGCAGTATTTT. This translates into CASRPGLAGGPIDTQYF.

Regarding this clone: The junction departs from germline at one end; a sequencing error may be responsible. The chain has TRBV6-1 and TRBJ2-5, with D possibly being TRBD2 (6 bases). This CDR3 contains 18 residues. The germline V gene has CDR1 MNHNS and CDR2 SASEGT. The CDR3 bases are TGCGCCAGCAGTGAAGGATTTGCGGGGCAGGGATCCCAAGAGACCCAGTACTTC. Protein: CASSEGFAGQGSQETQYF.

V gene TRBV6-1 combines with J gene TRBJ2-7, with D tentatively TRBD1 (6 bases). The CDR3 covers 14 residues. From germline, CDR1 is MNHNS and CDR2 SASEGT. V gave up 2 bases and J gave up 5 bases, with 13 bases separating them. Here the CDR3 DNA reads TGTGCCAGCAGTGAACCGGGACATTCGGACGAGCAGTACTTC. Its protein product is CASSEPGHSDEQYF.

CDR3 in amino acids: CASSIGFGGEQYF. The CDR3 nucleotides read TGTGCCAGCAGCATAGGGTTCGGGGGCGAGCAGTACTTC. The chain combines TRBV27 with TRBJ2-7; weak D call: TRBD2 (6 bases). The germline V and J ends were trimmed by 6 bases and 6 bases, with 15 bases remaining between them. The CDR3 loop spans 13 amino acids. Per the germline V gene, CDR1 is MNHEY and CDR2 is SMNVEV (reference sequence).

The chain combines TRBV27 with TRBJ2-3; 9 positions agree with TRBD2. This CDR3 has 16 residues. V was clipped by 3 bases and J by 0 bases; unmatched bases: 4. Germline-derived CDR1 and CDR2 are MNHEY and SMNVEV (reference sequence). The CDR3 DNA sequence: TGTGCCAGCAGTTTGGGCGGACTAGCGAGCACAGATACGCAGTATTTT. This encodes CASSLGGLASTDTQYF.

In regard to this clone: Other DNA sequences in this specimen translate into the identical CDR3. The genes are TRBV5-4 and TRBJ2-7, with D possibly TRBD2 on 5 matching bases. This CDR3 region has 14 residues. Germline values: CDR1 SGHNT, CDR2 YYREEE (reference sequence). V lost 2 bases and J lost 3, with 12 bases in between. In nucleotides, the CDR3 is TGTGCCAGCAGCTTAGGGCAAGGAGGCTACGAGCAGTACTTC. The encoded protein is CASSLGQGGYEQYF.

The chain couples TRBV10-1 to TRBJ2-7; the D gene is possibly TRBD1 (6 bases). There are 13 residues in the CDR3. Germline V CDR1 and CDR2: WNHNN, SYGVQD (reference sequence). V lost 4 bases and J lost 4, with 11 bases in between. The CDR3 here is CASSGPGEYEQYF. The CDR3 DNA is TGCGCCAGCAGTGGGCCAGGGGAATACGAGCAGTACTTC.

The chain couples TRBV19 to TRBJ1-6; D may be TRBD1 (5 bases). CDR3 size: 16 residues. CDR1 is LNHDA and CDR2 is SQIVND in the germline V gene (reference sequence). V was clipped by 3 bases and J by 3 bases, with 12 bases between them. In nucleotides, the CDR3 is TGTGCCAGTAGTATGGCCCCAGGGCTCTATAATTCACCCCTCCACTTT. Translated, it gives CASSMAPGLYNSPLHF. The variable domain in full, with the rest retrieved from reference TRBV19 and TRBJ1-6, is DGGITQSPKYLFRKEGQNVTLSCEQNLNHDAMYWYRQDPGQGLRLIYYSQIVNDFQKGDIAEGYSVSREKKESFPLTVTSAQKNPTAFYLCASSMAPGLYNSPLHFGNGTRLTVT.

Comments on this clone: This sample also contains other DNA sequences that code for the same CDR3. The chain uses TRBV7-9 and TRBJ2-3; D not resolved. CDR3 length: 13 residues. The germline CDR1 and CDR2 sequences are SEHNR and FQNEAQ (reference sequence). Trimming pared 2 bases from V and 0 bases from J, leaving 3 bases between. The CDR3 region is CASSLSSTDTQYF. CDR3 nucleotides: TGTGCCAGCAGCTTATCCAGCACAGATACGCAGTATTTT.

The gene calls are TRBV27 and TRBJ1-5; 8 bases match TRBD1. The CDR3 loop spans 15 amino acids. Germline loops: CDR1 MNHEY, CDR2 SMNVEV (reference sequence). Trimming removed 0 bases from V and 6 bases from J; junction bases left unmatched: 4. The CDR3 loop is CASSLSGDRFQPQHF. As DNA, the CDR3 is TGTGCCAGCAGTTTATCGGGGGACAGGTTTCAGCCCCAGCATTTT.

The chain links TRBV7-3 to TRBJ2-7; tentatively, D is TRBD1 (5 bases). V shed 2 bases and J shed 1 base, with 12 bases lying between them. The germline V gene encodes CDR1 SGHTA and CDR2 FQGTGA. The CDR3 sequence is 15 residues long. The CDR3 is CASSLSVRDSYEQYF. CDR3 bases: TGTGCCAGCAGCTTATCGGTCAGGGATTCCTACGAGCAGTACTTC.

The chain employs TRBV6-1 and TRBJ1-1; a possible D gene is TRBD1 (6 bases). The V gene's germline CDR1 is MNHNS and CDR2 SASEGT. The V gene lost 1 base and the J gene lost 5 bases, with 14 bases spanning the gap. The length of the CDR3 is 15 residues. CDR3 coding DNA: TGTGCCAGCAGTGAAGTCGTAGAGGGGGGAACTGAAGCTTTCTTT. This codes for CASSEVVEGGTEAFF.

The chain employs TRBV9 and TRBJ2-5; possibly TRBD1 for D (5 bases). The CDR3 has 16 amino acids. Per the germline V gene, CDR1 is SGDLS and CDR2 is YYNGEE. Deletions cut 0 bases from V and 1 base from J, with 13 bases between. In DNA form, the CDR3 reads TGTGCCAGCAGCGTAGCCGATCTAGGGGCCCAAGAGACCCAGTACTTC. This translates into CASSVADLGAQETQYF.

The chain joins TRBV15 to TRBJ2-1; 9 nucleotides align to TRBD2. Trimming at V came to 3 bases and at J to 0 bases, leaving 6 bases not matched to a gene. Germline V gene lookup returns CDR1 LNHNV and CDR2 YYDKDF (reference sequence). CDR3 length equals 17 residues. CDR3 DNA sequence: TGTGCCACCAGCAGTACAGGACTAGCGCACTCCTACAATGAGCAGTTCTTC. It encodes CATSSTGLAHSYNEQFF.

This sequence joins TRBV4-3 and TRBJ2-1; 12 bases fit TRBD2. Germline V CDR1 and CDR2: LGHNA, YSLEER. The CDR3 spans 18 residues. V shed 0 bases and J 7 bases; nucleotides not matched to a gene: 10. DNA of the CDR3: TGCGCCAGCAGCCAAGATCCACTAGCGGGAGGTGATGGAAATGAGCAGTTCTTC. Translated, it gives CASSQDPLAGGDGNEQFF.

This clone was recorded only once. The rearrangement uses TRBV4-1 and TRBJ2-2, with D uncertain. The germline CDR1 and CDR2 sequences are MGHRA and YSYEKL. This CDR3 comprises 15 residues. Trimming took off 4 bases at V and 2 bases at J, with 11 bases between the two ends. DNA of the CDR3: TGCGCCAGCAGCCTCGGGCAGGTTAACACCGGGGAGCTGTTTTTT. Translating gives CASSLGQVNTGELFF.

The table lists this clone with a count of one. CDR3 DNA: TGCGCCAGCAGCTCTCAGGCGGGTAACACTGAAGCTTTCTTT. Protein sequence: CASSSQAGNTEAFF. This chain uses TRBV4-1 with TRBJ1-1; D is unresolved. V lost 5 bases and J 2 bases, leaving 12 bases between the germline ends. The CDR3 contains 14 residues. The germline gives CDR1 MGHRA, CDR2 YSYEKL.

The rearrangement links TRBV5-1 to TRBJ2-7; TRBD2 might be the D (5 bases). CDR1 and CDR2 from the germline V gene are SGHRS and YFSETQ. The V gene lost 2 bases and the J gene lost 5 bases, with 11 bases spanning the gap. This CDR3 is built from 13 residues. In DNA form, the CDR3 reads TGCGCCAGCAGCTTAACACGAGGGAACGAGCAGTACTTC. Its translation is CASSLTRGNEQYF.

The V gene is TRBV28, the J gene TRBJ2-2; unclear D gene. The CDR3 covers 15 residues. Trimming left V 2 bases short and J 1 base short, with 8 bases between. Germline CDR1 is MDHEN and CDR2 is SYDVKM. The CDR3 protein is CASSLKLENTGELFF. The DNA for the CDR3 is TGTGCCAGCAGTTTAAAGTTAGAGAACACCGGGGAGCTGTTTTTT.

The table lists this clone with a count of one. The chain employs TRBV13 and TRBJ2-7; a weak D match, TRBD1 (6 bases). Trimming cost V 2 bases and J 3 bases, with 23 bases left between them. Per germline, CDR1 PRHDT and CDR2 FYEKMQ (reference sequence). CDR3 length: 18 residues. In DNA form, the CDR3 reads TGTGCCAGCAGCTTATATGGGCCCGGACAGAATGGAAACTACGAGCAGTACTTC. Its protein is CASSLYGPGQNGNYEQYF.

Details on this clone: The identical CDR3 is also encoded by other nucleotide sequences in the sample. This sequence joins TRBV19 and TRBJ2-3, with TRBD2 as a possible D gene (6 bases). Trimming shortened V by 3 bases and J by 0 bases, and 10 bases separated the two germline ends. Germline V lookup: CDR1 LNHDA, CDR2 SQIVND (reference sequence). The CDR3 sequence is 15 residues long. The CDR3 loop reads CASSILATSTDTQYF. The CDR3 DNA follows: TGTGCCAGTAGTATTCTAGCGACTAGCACAGATACGCAGTATTTT.

V and J are TRBV15 and TRBJ1-5; no reliable D call. Germline V gene sequence: CDR1 LNHNV, CDR2 YYDKDF (reference sequence). The CDR3 has 15 amino acids. V lost 2 bases to trimming and J lost 0 bases, with 8 bases between them. CDR3 loop: CATSRQDYSNQPQHF. Written as DNA, the CDR3 is TGTGCCACCAGCAGACAGGACTATAGCAATCAGCCCCAGCATTTT.